The clone carrying this T cell receptor beta chain was seen many times. The record originates from a study of T cells in Graves' hyperthyroidism and ophthalmopathy. TCR beta CDR3 region amplification was performed from RNA transcripts. In the first-round RT-PCR of the TCR CDR3, the HTBI primer set was used. TCRdb reanalysed the multiplex PCR reads using MiXCR and keeps one entry per CDR3 protein. The profile shows some 510,000 distinct CDR3 sequences, roughly 20% of them singletons. The study defined stable Graves' hyperthyroidism as no ophthalmopathy progression within 18 months. Sequenced sample: blood. This sequence was found in a young man with Graves' hyperthyroidism.

CDR3 sequence (DNA): TGTGCCAGCAGATACCGGACAGGAGCACGGGACGAGCAGTACTTC. Its protein product is CASRYRTGARDEQYF. The J gene is TRBJ2-7, the V gene TRBV6-5; 7 nucleotides line up with TRBD1. From germline, CDR1 is MNHEY and CDR2 SVGAGI. With V trimmed by 6 bases and J by 5 bases, 13 bases remained unmatched. This CDR3 has 15 amino acids.